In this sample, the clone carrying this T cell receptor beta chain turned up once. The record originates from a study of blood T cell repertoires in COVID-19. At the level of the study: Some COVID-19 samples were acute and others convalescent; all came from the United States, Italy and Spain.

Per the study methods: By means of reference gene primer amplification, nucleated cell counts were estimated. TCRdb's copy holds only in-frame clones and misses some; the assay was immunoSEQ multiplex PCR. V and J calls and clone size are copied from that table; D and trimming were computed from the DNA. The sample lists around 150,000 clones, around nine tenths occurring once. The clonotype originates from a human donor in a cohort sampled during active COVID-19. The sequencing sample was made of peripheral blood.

The CDR3 sequence: CASSPLGSGVTDTQYF. CDR3 sequence (DNA): TGTGCCAGCAGCCCTTTAGGTAGCGGGGTCACAGATACGCAGTATTTT. The rearrangement joins TRBV11-2 to TRBJ2-3; 8 bases are shared with TRBD2. Per the germline V gene, CDR1 is SGHAT and CDR2 is FQNNGV. V lost 5 bases, J lost 2 bases, and 9 bases stayed unmatched. The CDR3 has 16 amino acids. The full variable domain, its missing parts supplied by reference TRBV11-2 and TRBJ2-3, is EAGVAQSPRYKIIEKRQSVAFWCNPISGHATLYWYQQILGQGPKLLIQFQNNGVVDDSQLPKDRFSAERLKGVDSTLKIQPAKLEDSAVYLCASSPLGSGVTDTQYFGPGTRLTVL.